A single sample is the source of the 5 T cell receptor beta chains below, sequenced in a study of cytomegalovirus exposure and HLA in healthy donors. Primers included in the PCR were 60 Vbeta and 13 Jbeta primers. Data came from immunoSEQ multiplex PCR; TCRdb stores just in-frame clones and leaves some out. The sample includes 150,000 to 200,000 clones, roughly 87% of them seen just once. The specimen was PBMCs. The receptors were sampled from a boy under 10 years old in good health and CMV-seronegative.

This sequence joins TRBV9 and TRBJ2-1; TRBD1 aligns across 7 bases. Trimming took 0 bases from V and 6 from J; bases not matched to a gene: 6. The CDR3 spans 15 residues. From germline, CDR1 is SGDLS and CDR2 YYNGEE. The CDR3 sequence: CASSVATGIGNEQFF. The CDR3 nucleotides are TGTGCCAGCAGCGTAGCGACAGGGATAGGCAATGAGCAGTTCTTC.

V usage is TRBV14 and J usage is TRBJ2-5; TRBD2 agrees at 8 bases. Germline CDR1 is SGHDN and CDR2 is FVKESK. With 3 bases clipped from V and 10 bases from J, the junction kept 13 bases outside the gene matches. There are 15 residues in the CDR3. This CDR3 reads CASSQRGTSGAFQYF. The CDR3 DNA follows: TGTGCCAGCAGCCAGCGCGGCACTAGCGGAGCATTCCAGTACTTC. Variable domain in full (rest from reference TRBV14 and TRBJ2-5): EAGVTQFPSHSVIEKGQTVTLRCDPISGHDNLYWYRRVMGKEIKFLLHFVKESKQDESGMPNNRFLAERTGGTYSTLKVQPAELEDSGVYFCASSQRGTSGAFQYFGPGTRLLVL.

The V gene is TRBV19, the J gene TRBJ2-7, with a possible D match to TRBD2 (6 bases). Trimming removed 6 bases from V and 0 bases from J, with 9 bases in between. Germline CDR1 reads LNHDA; CDR2 reads SQIVND (reference sequence). The CDR3 extends over 13 amino acids. The CDR3: CASRGGTSYEQYF. CDR3 nucleotide sequence: TGTGCCAGTAGAGGAGGGACCTCCTACGAGCAGTACTTC.

The chain is built from TRBV6-6 and TRBJ2-2, with 9 bases that match TRBD1. Germline loops: CDR1 MNHNY, CDR2 SVGAGI (reference sequence). J was trimmed by 6 bases and V by 5 bases; bases with no gene match: 10. This CDR3 has 16 amino acids. The CDR3 region has the DNA TGTGCCAGCAGTAAACAGGGGGCGGGAATAGCCGGGGAGCTGTTTTTT. Its protein is CASSKQGAGIAGELFF.

Here the CDR3 DNA reads TGTGCCAGCAGCAAAGCTGCCAATTTGACAGGGACCTTTTACGAGCAGTACTTC. As protein: CASSKAANLTGTFYEQYF. The V gene is TRBV21-1, the J gene TRBJ2-7; the D segment call TRBD1 is taken from the table without a DNA check. TRBV21-1 is designated a pseudogene. The CDR3 loop spans 18 amino acids.